The sequence of this T cell receptor (beta chain) was determined in a study of CD8 T cells in ankylosing spondylitis. General study results and limits: A TCR beta motif of several highly homologous variants seemed to mark ankylosing spondylitis blood. In the blood and synovial fluid of reactive arthritis, some motif variants had been previously reported. The disease-linked clones had a CD8+ phenotype and low blood frequencies. Matched synovial fluid from ankylosing spondylitis patients was reported to be enriched for disease-linked clones.

This clonotype was counted only a few times. The antigen remains undetermined. 5'-RACE, quantitative and with molecular barcodes, yielded the TCR beta libraries. TCRdb re-analysed the 5' RACE reads in MiXCR, keeping a single row per CDR3 protein. The data hold about 440,000 distinct CDR3 sequences, with roughly 18% observed a single time. The germline gives CDR1 SGHTA, CDR2 FQGNSA. This CDR3 region has 16 residues. Trimming removed 7 bases from V and 3 bases from J; junction bases left unmatched: 9. What was sequenced was blood, either unsorted or a sorted T cell fraction (not recorded which). The chain employs TRBV7-2 and TRBJ2-3, with 11 positions matching TRBD2. The source is a male donor with ankylosing spondylitis. The CDR3 loop is CASTAPTSGKTDTQYF. DNA of the CDR3: TGTGCCAGCACCGCACCGACTAGCGGGAAAACAGATACGCAGTATTTT. The variable domain in full, completed from reference TRBV7-2 and TRBJ2-3, reads GAGVSQSPSNKVTEKGKDVELRCDPISGHTALYWYRQSLGQGLEFLIYFQGNSAPDKSGLPSDRFSAERTGGSVSTLTIQRTQQEDSAVYLCASTAPTSGKTDTQYFGPGTRLTVL.